The clone carrying this T cell receptor beta chain was counted a few times. The assay was immunoSEQ multiplex PCR, and TCRdb's table has in-frame clones only and misses some. This table has more than 150,000 clones, about 84% appearing once. The sample comes from a study of blood T cell repertoires in COVID-19. About the research overall: In each case, the material was cDNA or gDNA derived from T cells, B-cell-depleted T cells, or PBMCs.

V was clipped by 2 bases and J by 5 bases, with 13 bases between them. This CDR3 spans 14 amino acids. CDR1 and CDR2 from the germline V gene are GTSNPN and SVGIG (reference sequence). This chain joins TRBV30 and TRBJ1-3; maybe TRBD1 (5 bases). This TCR derives from a young woman with acute or convalescent COVID-19. The sequencing sample was made of peripheral blood. The CDR3 DNA is TGTGCCTGGAGTAGGTCAGGGATTAGAAACACCATATATTTT. Amino acid sequence: CAWSRSGIRNTIYF.